Shown below are 16 T cell receptor beta chains from a single sample sequenced in a study of blood T cell repertoires in COVID-19. Sequencing was performed with immunoSEQ multiplex PCR; in TCRdb, only in-frame clones are kept and a portion is missing. The sample has roughly 25,000 clones, over 60% seen once. Sequencing input: peripheral blood. The receptors come from a woman aged 80 or older with acute or convalescent COVID-19.

The chain joins TRBV4-1 to TRBJ1-2; TRBD1 is a possible D gene (6 bases). The germline gives CDR1 MGHRA, CDR2 YSYEKL. The CDR3 contains 17 residues. V lost 4 bases to trimming and J lost 7 bases, with 25 bases between them. CDR3 residues: CASSLIGGRGVGAGYTF. CDR3 sequence (DNA): TGCGCCAGCAGCCTTATCGGGGGGCGGGGAGTAGGGGCTGGCTACACCTTC.

The chain recombines TRBV6-5 with TRBJ1-2, with D perhaps TRBD1 (6 bases). Per the germline V gene, CDR1 is MNHEY and CDR2 is SVGAGI. The V and J ends lost 6 bases and 5 bases respectively, with 16 bases between them. The CDR3 totals 14 residues. DNA for the CDR3: TGTGCCAGCAGAGCCTTAGACAGGACTTATGGCTACACCTTC. Translated, it gives CASRALDRTYGYTF.

The J gene is TRBJ2-2, the V gene TRBV4-3; D gene uncertain. Looked up from germline, CDR1 is LGHNA and CDR2 is YSLEER. Trimming took off 0 bases at V and 1 base at J, with 9 bases between the two ends. This CDR3 is 16 amino acids long. CDR3 region: CASSQEITGNTGELFF. CDR3 in DNA: TGCGCCAGCAGCCAAGAAATCACGGGGAACACCGGGGAGCTGTTTTTT.

The chain joins TRBV27 to TRBJ2-2, with 7 bases identical to TRBD1. V shed 2 bases and J 0 bases; nucleotides not matched to a gene: 3. Germline V lookup: CDR1 MNHEY, CDR2 SMNVEV (reference sequence). This CDR3 region has 16 residues. The CDR3 protein is CASSLATGTNTGELFF. The CDR3 DNA is TGTGCCAGCAGTTTAGCGACAGGGACGAACACCGGGGAGCTGTTTTTT.

The CDR3 coding sequence is TGTGCCAGCAGTCCCCGGGGGGGCGCGTCCTACGAGCAGTACTTC. Amino acids: CASSPRGGASYEQYF. The gene calls are TRBV6-2 or TRBV6-3 and TRBJ2-7; 8 nucleotides agree with TRBD2. Germline V lookup: CDR1 MNHEY, CDR2 SVGEGT. The junction had 7 bases not matched to a gene; V was cut back by 5 bases and J by 1 base. This CDR3 is built from 15 residues.

The chain employs TRBV11-2 and TRBJ2-1, with 16 bases matching TRBD2. CDR1 and CDR2 (germline): SGHAT, FQNNGV. Unmatched junction bases numbered 11, after V lost 5 bases and J lost 16 bases. CDR3 length: 15 residues. The CDR3 is CASSLSGTSGRADFF. The CDR3 bases are TGTGCCAGCAGCCTTTCCGGGACTAGCGGGAGGGCGGATTTCTTC.

The V call is TRBV14, the J call TRBJ2-3; 8 positions match TRBD2. The germline V gene encodes CDR1 SGHDN and CDR2 FVKESK. The CDR3 loop spans 15 amino acids. Germline trimming cut 5 bases from V and 4 bases from J; bases unmatched to any gene: 8. The CDR3 loop reads CASSYRGGYPDTQYF. Written as DNA, the CDR3 is TGTGCCAGCAGCTACCGGGGGGGCTACCCAGATACGCAGTATTTT.

The chain has TRBV5-1 and TRBJ2-3; D perhaps matches TRBD1 (5 bases). There are 14 residues in the CDR3. In germline, CDR1 is SGHRS, CDR2 YFSETQ. V dropped 4 bases and J dropped 5 bases, with 14 bases sitting between them. The CDR3 is CASSPAGHQDTQYF. The CDR3 DNA reads TGCGCCAGCAGCCCCGCAGGGCACCAAGATACGCAGTATTTT.

The chain combines TRBV7-3 with TRBJ1-1; D gene ambiguous. This CDR3 has 11 amino acids. Looked up from germline, CDR1 is SGHTA and CDR2 is FQGTGA. Trimming stripped 4 bases from V and 5 bases from J, with 5 bases between. Here the CDR3 DNA reads TGTGCCAGCAGCTCGGGGACTGAAGCTTTCTTT. Translation gives CASSSGTEAFF.

This clone was recorded once. V usage is TRBV24-1 and J usage is TRBJ2-3; D perhaps matches TRBD2 (5 bases). The germline V gene encodes CDR1 KGHDR and CDR2 SFDVKD. V gave up 0 bases and J gave up 0 bases, with 6 bases separating them. This CDR3 comprises 15 residues. CDR3 DNA sequence: TGTGCCACCAGTGATTTGGGCGGGAGCACAGATACGCAGTATTTT. Amino acids: CATSDLGGSTDTQYF.

CDR3: CASTPGGGAAETQYF. DNA of the CDR3: TGTGCCAGCACCCCAGGGGGTGGGGCAGCAGAGACCCAGTACTTC. The V gene is TRBV4-2, the J gene TRBJ2-5; 7 bases match TRBD1. The CDR3 covers 15 residues. The V gene's germline CDR1 is LGHNA and CDR2 YNFKEQ. V dropped 7 bases and J dropped 4; count of bases not matched to a gene: 12.

The chain uses TRBV12-3 or TRBV12-4 and TRBJ1-2; 7 bases are a match to TRBD1. With 6 bases clipped from V and 4 bases from J, the junction kept 2 bases outside the gene matches. The CDR3 totals 12 residues. In DNA form, the CDR3 reads TGTGCCAGCAGGACAGGGACCTATGGCTACACCTTC. This encodes CASRTGTYGYTF.

This sequence joins TRBV7-8 and TRBJ2-1; 7 bases are a match to TRBD2. Trimming cost V 1 base and J 6 bases; bases outside gene matches: 6. CDR1 SGHVS and CDR2 FQNEAQ come from the germline V gene. The CDR3 length is 15 residues. The CDR3 spells CASSLGTGGINEQFF. The CDR3 DNA sequence: TGTGCCAGCAGCTTAGGTACGGGAGGCATCAATGAGCAGTTCTTC.

The rearrangement joins TRBV18 to TRBJ2-7; D gene unclear. Per the germline V gene, CDR1 is KGHSH and CDR2 is LQKENI. This CDR3 spans 15 amino acids. V was pared by 2 bases and J by 2 bases, with 13 bases between. The CDR3 region has the DNA TGTGCCAGCTCACCAAGAGTAATGGTCGCCTACGAGCAGTACTTC. As protein: CASSPRVMVAYEQYF.

The rearrangement joins TRBV19 to TRBJ1-5; the D gene is possibly TRBD1 (5 bases). V lost 6 bases and J lost 1, with 13 bases in between. The CDR3 extends over 15 amino acids. Germline CDR1 LNHDA, CDR2 SQIVND (reference sequence). This chain's CDR3 is CASSRGGSSNQPQHF. The CDR3 DNA follows: TGTGCCAGTAGCCGGGGGGGGAGCAGCAATCAGCCCCAGCATTTT.

CDR3 region: CASSPFVETQYF. The DNA for the CDR3 is TGTGCCAGCTCACCCTTCGTAGAGACCCAGTACTTC. This chain uses TRBV18 with TRBJ2-5; no definite D call. CDR3 length: 12 amino acids. From germline, CDR1 is KGHSH and CDR2 LQKENI. The V gene lost 3 bases and the J gene lost 4 bases, with 6 bases spanning the gap.